There are many counts of the clone carrying this T cell receptor (beta chain). This sample stems from a study of T cells in Graves' hyperthyroidism and ophthalmopathy. Patients with uncontrolled infections, other autoimmune diseases, pregnancy or lactation were excluded. The CDR3 regions of TCR beta were amplified from RNA transcripts. Carried out on the TCR CDR3, a first-round RT-PCR used the HTBI primer set. TCRdb redid the calling of the multiplex PCR reads with MiXCR, one entry per CDR3 protein. Of about 420,000 distinct CDR3 sequences in the sample, around 14% were seen once. The TCR originated in a woman aged 18-30 years with Graves' hyperthyroidism. Sequenced sample: blood.

The CDR3 DNA is TGCAGTGCTAGTGAAGGACAGGGTAGGAGCAATCAGCCCCAGCATTTT. Protein product: CSASEGQGRSNQPQHF. The V gene is TRBV20-1, the J gene TRBJ1-5; 8 positions match TRBD1. Germline assignment: CDR1 DFQATT and CDR2 SNEGSKA (reference sequence). Unmatched junction bases numbered 8, after V lost 3 bases and J lost 1 base. This CDR3 region has 16 residues.